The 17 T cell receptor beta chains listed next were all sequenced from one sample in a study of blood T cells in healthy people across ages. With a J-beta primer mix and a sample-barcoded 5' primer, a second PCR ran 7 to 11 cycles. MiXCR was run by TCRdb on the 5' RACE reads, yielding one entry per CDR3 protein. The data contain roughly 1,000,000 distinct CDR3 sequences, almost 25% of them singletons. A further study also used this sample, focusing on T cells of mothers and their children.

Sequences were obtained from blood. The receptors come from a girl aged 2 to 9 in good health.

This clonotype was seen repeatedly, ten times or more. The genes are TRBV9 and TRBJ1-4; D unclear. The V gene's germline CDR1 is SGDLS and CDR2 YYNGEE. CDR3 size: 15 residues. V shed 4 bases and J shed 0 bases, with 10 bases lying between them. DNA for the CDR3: TGTGCCAGCAGCCGAGACTACGCAACTAATGAAAAACTGTTTTTT. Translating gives CASSRDYATNEKLFF.

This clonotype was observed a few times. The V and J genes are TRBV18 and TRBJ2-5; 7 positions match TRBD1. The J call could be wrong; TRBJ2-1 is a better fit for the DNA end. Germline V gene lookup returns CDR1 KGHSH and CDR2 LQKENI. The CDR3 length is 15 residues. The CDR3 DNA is TGTGCCAGCTCACCCCACAGGGGCCTTCTAAATGAGCAGTTCTTC. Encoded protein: CASSPHRGLLNEQFF.

CDR3 DNA: TGTGCCAGCAGCTTACTATCGGGGGTTCGGAGCGAGCAGTACTTC. This codes for CASSLLSGVRSEQYF. The chain has TRBV7-3 and TRBJ2-7, with D possibly TRBD2 on 6 matching bases. CDR3 length equals 15 residues. Trimming left V 2 bases short and J 6 bases short, with 17 bases between. CDR1 and CDR2 from the germline V gene are SGHTA and FQGTGA.

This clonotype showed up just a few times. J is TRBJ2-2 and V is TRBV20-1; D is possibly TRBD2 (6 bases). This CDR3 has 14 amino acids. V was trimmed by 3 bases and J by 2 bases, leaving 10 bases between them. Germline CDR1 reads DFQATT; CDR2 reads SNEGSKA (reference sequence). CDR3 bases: TGCAGTGCTAGTCCTAGCGCTAACACCGGGGAGCTGTTTTTT. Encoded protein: CSASPSANTGELFF.

CDR3 amino acids: CSAALGQLTDTQYF. The CDR3 DNA sequence: TGCAGTGCCGCCCTCGGACAGCTCACAGATACGCAGTATTTT. The rearrangement links TRBV20-1 to TRBJ2-3; weak D call: TRBD1 (6 bases). The CDR3 is 14 amino acids. Per germline, CDR1 DFQATT and CDR2 SNEGSKA (reference sequence). V was pared by 6 bases and J by 2 bases, with 15 bases between.

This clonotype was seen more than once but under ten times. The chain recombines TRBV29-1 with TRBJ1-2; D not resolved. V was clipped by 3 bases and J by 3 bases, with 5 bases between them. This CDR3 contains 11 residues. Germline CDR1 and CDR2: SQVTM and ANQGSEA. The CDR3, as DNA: TGCAGCGTTGATCCGTACTATGGCTACACCTTC. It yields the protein CSVDPYYGYTF.

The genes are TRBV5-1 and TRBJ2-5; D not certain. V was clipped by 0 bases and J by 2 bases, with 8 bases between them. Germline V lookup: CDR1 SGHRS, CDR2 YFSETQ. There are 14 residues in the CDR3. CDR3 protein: CASSLDSRQETQYF. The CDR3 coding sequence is TGCGCCAGCAGCTTGGATTCACGGCAAGAGACCCAGTACTTC.

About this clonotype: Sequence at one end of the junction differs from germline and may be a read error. The CDR3 nucleotides are TGTGCCAGCAAGGAACAGAGGGACACTGAAGCCTTCTTT. It yields the protein CASKEQRDTEAFF. The chain links TRBV7-2 to TRBJ1-1, with a possible D match to TRBD1 (6 bases). Per the germline V gene, CDR1 is SGHTA and CDR2 is FQGNSA. CDR3 length: 13 amino acids.

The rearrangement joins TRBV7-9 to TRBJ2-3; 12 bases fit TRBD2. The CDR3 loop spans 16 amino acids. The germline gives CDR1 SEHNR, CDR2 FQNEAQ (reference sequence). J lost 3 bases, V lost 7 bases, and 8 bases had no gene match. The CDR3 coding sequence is TGTGCCAGCAACTCCGCTAGCGGGGGGGCTACAGATACGCAGTATTTT. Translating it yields CASNSASGGATDTQYF. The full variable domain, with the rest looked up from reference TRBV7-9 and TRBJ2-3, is DTGVSQNPRHKITKRGQNVTFRCDPISEHNRLYWYRQTLGQGPEFLTYFQNEAQLEKSRLLSDRFSAERPKGSFSTLEIQRTEQGDSAMYLCASNSASGGATDTQYFGPGTRLTVL.

The CDR3 spells CAISPPDPDTQYF. The CDR3 nucleotides are TGTGCCATCAGTCCACCGGACCCCGATACGCAGTATTTT. The rearrangement links TRBV10-3 to TRBJ2-3; D is undetermined. V was trimmed by 5 bases and J by 6 bases, leaving 12 bases between them. CDR1 ENHRY and CDR2 SYGVKD come from the germline V gene. The CDR3 has 13 amino acids.

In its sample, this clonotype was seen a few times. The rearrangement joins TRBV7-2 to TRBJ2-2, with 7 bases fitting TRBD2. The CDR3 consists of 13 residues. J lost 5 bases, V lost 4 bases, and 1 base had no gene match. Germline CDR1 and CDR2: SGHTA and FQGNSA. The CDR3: CASSWGGTGELFF. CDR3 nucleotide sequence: TGTGCCAGCAGCTGGGGGGGAACCGGGGAGCTGTTTTTT. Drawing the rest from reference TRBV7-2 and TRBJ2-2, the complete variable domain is GAGVSQSPSNKVTEKGKDVELRCDPISGHTALYWYRQSLGQGLEFLIYFQGNSAPDKSGLPSDRFSAERTGGSVSTLTIQRTQQEDSAVYLCASSWGGTGELFFGEGSRLTVL.

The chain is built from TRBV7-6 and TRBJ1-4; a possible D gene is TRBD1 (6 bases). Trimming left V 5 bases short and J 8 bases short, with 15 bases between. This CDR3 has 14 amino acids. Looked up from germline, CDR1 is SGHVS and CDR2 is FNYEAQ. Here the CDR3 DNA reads TGTGCCAGCAGCGCGCCAGGGGCAGGCGAAAAACTGTTTTTT. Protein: CASSAPGAGEKLFF.

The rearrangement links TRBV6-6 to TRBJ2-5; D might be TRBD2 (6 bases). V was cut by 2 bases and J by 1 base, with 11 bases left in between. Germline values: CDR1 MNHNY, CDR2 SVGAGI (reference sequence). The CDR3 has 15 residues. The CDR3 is CASSYIGEVQETQYF. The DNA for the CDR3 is TGTGCCAGCAGTTACATCGGGGAGGTCCAAGAGACCCAGTACTTC.

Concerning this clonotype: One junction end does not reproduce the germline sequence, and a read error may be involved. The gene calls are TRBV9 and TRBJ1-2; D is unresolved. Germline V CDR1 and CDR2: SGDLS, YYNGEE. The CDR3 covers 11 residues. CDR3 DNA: TGTGCCAGCAGCGTAGGGGCAGGCCTTATCTTC. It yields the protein CASSVGAGLIF.

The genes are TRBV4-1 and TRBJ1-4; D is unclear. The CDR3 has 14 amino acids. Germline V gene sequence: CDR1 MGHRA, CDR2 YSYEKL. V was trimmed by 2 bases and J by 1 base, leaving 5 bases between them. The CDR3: CASSQLITNEKLFF. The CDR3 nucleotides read TGCGCCAGCAGCCAACTCATAACTAATGAAAAACTGTTTTTT.

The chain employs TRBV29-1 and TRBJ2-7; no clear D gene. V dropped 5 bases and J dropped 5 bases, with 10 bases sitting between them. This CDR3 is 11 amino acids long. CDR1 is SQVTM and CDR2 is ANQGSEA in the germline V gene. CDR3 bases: TGCAGCGTTTATCTAGGGCACGAGCAGTACTTC. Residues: CSVYLGHEQYF.

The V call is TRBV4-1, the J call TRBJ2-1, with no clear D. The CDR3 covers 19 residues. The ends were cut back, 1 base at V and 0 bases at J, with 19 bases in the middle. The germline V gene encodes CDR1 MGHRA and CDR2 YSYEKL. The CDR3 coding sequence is TGCGCCAGCAGCCAAGCAGTGAGAGGTACTACGGGCTCCTACAATGAGCAGTTCTTC. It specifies CASSQAVRGTTGSYNEQFF.